This T cell receptor beta chain was sequenced in a study of T cells after somatic rescue of genetic block. With 6 bases clipped from V and 3 bases from J, the junction kept 7 bases outside the gene matches. The CDR3 extends over 15 amino acids. Germline loops: CDR1 SGHTS, CDR2 YDEGEE. Measured with immunoSEQ multiplex PCR; TCRdb has only the in-frame clones, and not every one. This repertoire shows 14,000 to 15,000 clones, 72% found once; its top ten account for 14%. This TCR was sampled from a boy between 10 and 17 years old. The specimen was peripheral blood mononuclear cells (PBMCs). The genes are TRBV5-8 and TRBJ2-5; TRBD1 matches at 11 bases. DNA for the CDR3: TGTGCCAGCAACTTTGGGACAGGGGGAGAAGAGACCCAGTACTTC. Translation: CASNFGTGGEETQYF.